The next 3 T cell receptor beta chains were all read from a single sample in a study of T-cell memory formation after mild COVID-19 (dated by TCRdb to the early 2020s). The library was obtained by 5' RACE. The instrument was an Illumina NovaSeq 6000. TCRdb itself trimmed the public reads at Q25 with fastp, ran MiXCR and retained productive beta chains. CDR3 protein sequences are deduplicated, and each keeps its most common genes and DNA. This sample lists hundreds of thousands of distinct CDR3 sequences; roughly 21% were detected once. The top ten hold roughly 8.1% of the sample. Specimen: PBMCs or a T cell subset sorted from them (not recorded which). Source of these receptors: an adult woman who had mild COVID-19 (a few samples of this study predate the infection). The sample titles of this study are shuffled in the database, so cell type and time point are left out; the donor was told from shared clones.

This clonotype was detected a few times. This chain joins TRBV5-1 and TRBJ2-3, with TRBD2 identical over 12 bases. J gave up 3 bases and V 4 bases, and 15 bases lay outside the gene matches. The CDR3 totals 19 residues. The germline V gene encodes CDR1 SGHRS and CDR2 YFSETQ. CDR3 sequence reads: CASSTRTSGVGAATDTQYF. The CDR3 region has the DNA TGCGCCAGCAGCACGCGGACTAGCGGGGTCGGGGCAGCGACAGATACGCAGTATTTT.

This clonotype appeared a few times. The V and J genes are TRBV11-3 and TRBJ2-1, with D possibly being TRBD2 (6 bases). Germline V gene sequence: CDR1 SGHNT, CDR2 YENEEA. The CDR3 runs to 14 residues. Trimming shortened V by 5 bases and J by 3 bases, and 11 bases separated the two germline ends. The CDR3 here is CASSPRLGYNEQFF. The CDR3 DNA sequence: TGTGCCAGCAGCCCCAGACTAGGCTACAATGAGCAGTTCTTC.

CDR3 protein: CASSLGGGQLLTEAFF. As DNA, the CDR3 is TGTGCCAGCAGCTTAGGCGGGGGTCAGCTACTCACTGAAGCTTTCTTT. V gene TRBV7-8 combines with J gene TRBJ1-1; tentatively, D is TRBD1 (5 bases). CDR3 size: 16 residues. The V and J ends lost 1 base and 4 bases respectively, with 16 bases between them. CDR1 and CDR2 (germline): SGHVS, FQNEAQ.